The 10 T cell receptor beta chains listed next were all sequenced from one sample in a study of cytomegalovirus exposure and HLA in healthy donors. The PCR used 60 Vbeta and 13 Jbeta primers. TCRdb's copy holds only in-frame clones and misses some; the assay was immunoSEQ multiplex PCR. This sample yields about 180,000 clones, of which roughly 80% are seen a single time; less than 3% belongs to the top ten. Sequenced input: PBMCs. Receptors were obtained from a male donor in good health and CMV-seronegative.

V usage is TRBV19 and J usage is TRBJ1-1; D may be TRBD1 (6 bases). Germline CDR1 is LNHDA and CDR2 is SQIVND (reference sequence). V was shortened by 7 bases and J by 3 bases, with 21 bases between the two germline ends. The CDR3 loop spans 16 amino acids. The DNA for the CDR3 is TGTGCCAGTATTCAGGGGCCGGGACCGGCAGACACTGAAGCTTTCTTT. This translates into CASIQGPGPADTEAFF.

The chain has TRBV4-2 and TRBJ2-3; 7 bases map to TRBD1. Germline CDR1 is LGHNA and CDR2 is YNFKEQ. The J segment lost 1 base and the V segment lost 4 bases, leaving 5 bases of the junction unmatched. This CDR3 contains 15 residues. CDR3 amino acids: CASSLGQVGTDTQYF. For the CDR3, the DNA is TGTGCCAGCAGCCTCGGACAGGTGGGCACAGATACGCAGTATTTT.

The chain is built from TRBV6-4 and TRBJ2-3, with 9 positions matching TRBD2. This CDR3 has 16 amino acids. J lost 4 bases, V lost 0 bases, and 5 bases had no gene match. CDR1 is MRHNA, CDR2 SNTAGT, per germline. The DNA for the CDR3 is TGTGCCAGCAGTGACTCAGCGGCGGGGGGGCCAGATACGCAGTATTTT. It encodes CASSDSAAGGPDTQYF.

This sequence joins TRBV5-6 and TRBJ2-1, with a tentative D call TRBD2 (6 bases). The V gene lost 0 bases and the J gene lost 2 bases, with 9 bases spanning the gap. CDR3 size: 15 residues. Germline V lookup: CDR1 SGHDT, CDR2 YYEEEE. In DNA, the CDR3 is TGTGCCAGCAGCTTGGTTCGCGGGGCCTACAATGAGCAGTTCTTC. This translates into CASSLVRGAYNEQFF.

This clone was seen just once. This sequence joins TRBV5-1 and TRBJ2-5, with 7 positions matching TRBD1. The assigned J gene may be wrong: the sequence end matches TRBJ2-7 better. Germline V gene sequence: CDR1 SGHRS, CDR2 YFSETQ. The CDR3 is 15 residues long. The CDR3 is CASSPGDSRTYEQYF. The DNA of the CDR3 is TGCGCCAGCAGCCCCGGGGACAGTCGAACCTACGAGCAGTACTTC.

V usage is TRBV12-2 and J usage is TRBJ2-7; no DNA check was done on the table's D call, TRBD1. TRBV12-2 is noted as a pseudogene. This CDR3 is built from 17 residues. The CDR3 nucleotides are TGTGCAAGTCGCTTAGGGCCAGGGGAGAGGAGCTCCTACGAGCAGTACTTC. This sequence encodes CASRLGPGERSSYEQYF.

The chain employs TRBV5-3 and TRBJ2-7, with a possible D match to TRBD1 (6 bases). TRBV5-3 is recorded as an ORF, its role being uncertain. This CDR3 comprises 14 residues. V dropped 3 bases and J dropped 3 bases, with 13 bases sitting between them. The CDR3 bases are TGTGCCAGAAGCTGCCGGGACACTAACTACGAGCAGTACTTC. Protein: CARSCRDTNYEQYF.

The V and J genes are TRBV7-9 and TRBJ2-7, with 10 bases matching TRBD1. The V and J ends lost 0 bases and 6 bases, in that order; junction bases with no gene match: 11. Germline lookup yields CDR1 SEHNR and CDR2 FQNEAQ (reference sequence). CDR3 length: 17 amino acids. The CDR3, as DNA: TGTGCCAGCAGCTTAGCGCAGGGGACAGGGGAGAAAGGCGAGCAGTACTTC. Its translation is CASSLAQGTGEKGEQYF. The full variable domain, its missing parts supplied by reference TRBV7-9 and TRBJ2-7, is DTGVSQNPRHKITKRGQNVTFRCDPISEHNRLYWYRQTLGQGPEFLTYFQNEAQLEKSRLLSDRFSAERPKGSFSTLEIQRTEQGDSAMYLCASSLAQGTGEKGEQYFGPGTRLTVT.

The chain carries TRBV5-6 and TRBJ2-2; TRBD2 agrees at 8 bases. From germline, CDR1 is SGHDT and CDR2 YYEEEE. Trimming cost V 0 bases and J 4 bases; bases outside gene matches: 5. The CDR3 has 16 residues. The CDR3 nucleotides are TGTGCCAGCAGCTTGGCCGGGGGGGCGAGCACCGGGGAGCTGTTTTTT. Translation gives CASSLAGGASTGELFF.

Only one count was recorded for this clone. V gene TRBV6-5 combines with J gene TRBJ2-1; 9 bases match TRBD1. J gave up 10 bases and V 5 bases, and 9 bases lay outside the gene matches. The CDR3 is 14 residues long. Per germline, CDR1 MNHEY and CDR2 SVGAGI. The CDR3 DNA follows: TGTGCCAGCAGTGCGATCGGACAGGGGCGCGAGCAGTTCTTC. Its translation is CASSAIGQGREQFF.